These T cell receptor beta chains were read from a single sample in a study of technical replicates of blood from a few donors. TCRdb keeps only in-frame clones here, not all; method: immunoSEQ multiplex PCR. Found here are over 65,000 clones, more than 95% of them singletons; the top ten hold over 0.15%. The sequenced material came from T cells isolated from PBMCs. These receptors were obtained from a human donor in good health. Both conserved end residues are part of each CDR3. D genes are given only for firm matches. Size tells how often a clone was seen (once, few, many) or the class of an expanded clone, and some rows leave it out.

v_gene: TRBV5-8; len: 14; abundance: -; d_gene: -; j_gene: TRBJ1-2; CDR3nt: TGTGCCAGCACCCAGGGTTTCACTCCCTATGGCTACACCTTC; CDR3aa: CASTQGFTPYGYTF
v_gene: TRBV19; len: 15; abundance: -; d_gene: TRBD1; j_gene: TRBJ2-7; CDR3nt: TGTGCCAGTAGTAGAGGACAGGGTAGGGGCTACGAGCAGTACTTC; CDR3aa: CASSRGQGRGYEQYF
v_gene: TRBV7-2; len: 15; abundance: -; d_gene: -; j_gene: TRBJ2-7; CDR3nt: TGTGCCAGCAGCCACCTCGCCGCTACCGGGGACGAGCAGTACTTC; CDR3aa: CASSHLAATGDEQYF
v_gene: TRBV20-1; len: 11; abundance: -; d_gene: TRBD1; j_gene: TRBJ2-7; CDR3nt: TGCAGTGCTAGCGACAGGGGCGAGCAGTACTTC; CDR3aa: CSASDRGEQYF
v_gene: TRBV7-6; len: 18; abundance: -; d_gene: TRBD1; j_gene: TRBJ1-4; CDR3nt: TGTGCCAGCAGCTTAAGGCGAACAGGGGGAAGGACTAATGAAAAACTGTTTTTT; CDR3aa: CASSLRRTGGRTNEKLFF
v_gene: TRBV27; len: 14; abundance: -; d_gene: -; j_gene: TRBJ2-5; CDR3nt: TGTGCCAGCAGACCTAGAGCTCCCGCGGAGACCCAGTACTTC; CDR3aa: CASRPRAPAETQYF
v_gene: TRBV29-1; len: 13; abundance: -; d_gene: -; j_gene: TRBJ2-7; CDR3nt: TGCAGCGTTGAAGATAGCCGCGGGACCGAGCGGTACTTC; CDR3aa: CSVEDSRGTERYF
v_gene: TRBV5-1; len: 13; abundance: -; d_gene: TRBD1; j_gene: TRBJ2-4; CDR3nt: TGCGCCAGCGCGCCAGGGGGCGGAAACATTCAGTACTTC; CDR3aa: CASAPGGGNIQYF
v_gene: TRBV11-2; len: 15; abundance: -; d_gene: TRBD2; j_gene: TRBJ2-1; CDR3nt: TGTGCCAGCAGCGCAATAGCGGGAGAGTACAATGAGCAGTTCTTC; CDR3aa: CASSAIAGEYNEQFF
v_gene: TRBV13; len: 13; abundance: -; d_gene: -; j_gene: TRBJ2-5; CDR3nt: TGTGCCAGCAGCTTAAACTTCCAAGAGACCCAGTACTTC; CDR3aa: CASSLNFQETQYF
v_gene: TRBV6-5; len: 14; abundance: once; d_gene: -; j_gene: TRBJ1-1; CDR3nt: TGTGCCAGCCTTTCTAAGCAGGTGAACACTGAAGCTTTCTTT; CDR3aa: CASLSKQVNTEAFF
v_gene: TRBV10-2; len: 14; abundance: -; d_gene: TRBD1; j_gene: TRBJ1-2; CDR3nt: TGCGCCAGCAGTGAGAGGACAGGGGATGATGGCTACACCTTC; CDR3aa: CASSERTGDDGYTF
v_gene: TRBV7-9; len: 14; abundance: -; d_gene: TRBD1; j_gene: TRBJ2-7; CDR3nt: TGTGCCAGCAGCTTAGACCAGGGGGCCTACGAGCAGTACTTC; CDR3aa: CASSLDQGAYEQYF
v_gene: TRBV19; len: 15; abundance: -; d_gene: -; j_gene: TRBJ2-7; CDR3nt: TGTGCCAGTAGTCCGCGGGGTAGCAGCAGCTACGAGCAGTACTTC; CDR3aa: CASSPRGSSSYEQYF
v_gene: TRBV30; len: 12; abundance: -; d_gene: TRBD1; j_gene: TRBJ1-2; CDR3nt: TGTGCCTGGACACAGGGGGTGGGTGGCTACACCTTC; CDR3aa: CAWTQGVGGYTF
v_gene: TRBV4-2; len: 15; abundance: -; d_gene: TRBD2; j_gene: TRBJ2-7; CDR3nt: TGTGCCAGCAGCCAAGAGACTAGCGGAGCCTACGAGCAGTACTTC; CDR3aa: CASSQETSGAYEQYF
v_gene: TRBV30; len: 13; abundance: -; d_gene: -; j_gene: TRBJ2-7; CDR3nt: TGTGCCTGGAGTTTACAACAACCCTACGAGCAGTACTTC; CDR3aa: CAWSLQQPYEQYF
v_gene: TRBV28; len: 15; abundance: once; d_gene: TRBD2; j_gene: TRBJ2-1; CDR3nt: TGTGCCAGCAGTTTAGTTCGCGGGGGATACAATGAGCAGTTCTTC; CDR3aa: CASSLVRGGYNEQFF
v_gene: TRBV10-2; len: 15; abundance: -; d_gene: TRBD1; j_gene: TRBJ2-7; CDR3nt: TGCGCCAGCAGTCGGACAGGGTCTGGGAGGTACGAGCAGTACTTC; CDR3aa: CASSRTGSGRYEQYF
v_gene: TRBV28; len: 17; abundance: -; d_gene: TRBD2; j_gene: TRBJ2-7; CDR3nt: TGTGCCAGCAGTTGGGCAGCGGGAGGGCCTGATGATTACGAGCAGTACTTC; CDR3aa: CASSWAAGGPDDYEQYF
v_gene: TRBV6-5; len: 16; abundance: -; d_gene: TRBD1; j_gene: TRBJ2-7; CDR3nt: TGTGCCAGCAGTTACGCAGTTGGGACAGGGGGATTCGAGCAGTACTTC; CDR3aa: CASSYAVGTGGFEQYF
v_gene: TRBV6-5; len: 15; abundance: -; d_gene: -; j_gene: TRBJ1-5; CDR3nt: TGTGCCAGCAGACACGGACAAAGGGGTGATCAGCCCCAGCATTTT; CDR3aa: CASRHGQRGDQPQHF
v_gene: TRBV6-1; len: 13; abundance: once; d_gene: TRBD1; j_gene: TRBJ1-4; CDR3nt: TGTGCCACTTTGGACAGGATGAATGAAAAACTGTTTTTT; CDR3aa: CATLDRMNEKLFF
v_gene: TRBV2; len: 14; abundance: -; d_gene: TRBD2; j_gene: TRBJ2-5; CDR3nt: TGTGCCAGCAGTTTACAGGCGGGGGGGGAGACCCAGTACTTC; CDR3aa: CASSLQAGGETQYF
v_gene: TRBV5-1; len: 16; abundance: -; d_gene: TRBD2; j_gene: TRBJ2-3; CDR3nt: TGCGCCAGCAGCTGGCTAGCGGGGGGGACAACAGATACGCAGTATTTT; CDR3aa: CASSWLAGGTTDTQYF
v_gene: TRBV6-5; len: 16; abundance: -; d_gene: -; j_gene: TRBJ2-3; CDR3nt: TGTGCCAGCAGTTACTCGGTAGCGACTAGCACAGATACGCAGTATTTT; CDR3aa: CASSYSVATSTDTQYF
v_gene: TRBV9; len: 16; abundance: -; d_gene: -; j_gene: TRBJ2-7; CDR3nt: TGTGCCAGCAGCTACCCTGTTGACAGCCCTTCCTACGAGCAGTACTTC; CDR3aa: CASSYPVDSPSYEQYF
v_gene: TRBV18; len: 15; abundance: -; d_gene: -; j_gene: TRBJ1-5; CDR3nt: TGTGCCAGCTCCCCAGTGCAGGCCACCTATCAGCCCCAGCATTTT; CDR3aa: CASSPVQATYQPQHF
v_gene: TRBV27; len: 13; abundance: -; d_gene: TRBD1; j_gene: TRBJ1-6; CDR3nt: TGTGCCAGCAGTTTTACAGGGGTGACGGCCCTCCACTTT; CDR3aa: CASSFTGVTALHF
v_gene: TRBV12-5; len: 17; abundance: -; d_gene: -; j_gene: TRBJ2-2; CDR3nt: TGTGCTAGTGGTTTTGCCCTCGGTTACGAGGGCACCGGGGAGCTGTTTTTT; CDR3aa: CASGFALGYEGTGELFF
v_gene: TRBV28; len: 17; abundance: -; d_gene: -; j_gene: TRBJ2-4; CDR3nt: TGTGCCAGCAGTTCCATACATGGCACCTTAGCCAAAAACATTCAGTACTTC; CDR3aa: CASSSIHGTLAKNIQYF
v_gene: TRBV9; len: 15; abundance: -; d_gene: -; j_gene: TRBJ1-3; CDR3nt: TGTGCCAGCAGCGCACAGGGTACTTCTGGAAACACCATATATTTT; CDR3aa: CASSAQGTSGNTIYF
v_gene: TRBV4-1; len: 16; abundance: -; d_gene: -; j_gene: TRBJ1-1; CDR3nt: TGCGCCAGCAGCCAAGGGCGGGGGCTATTAACACTGGGAGCTTTCTTT; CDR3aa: CASSQGRGLLTLGAFF
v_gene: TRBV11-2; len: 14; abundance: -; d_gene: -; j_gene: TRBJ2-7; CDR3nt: TGTGCCAGCAGGGTGGGGGGGCTTACCTACGAGCAGTACTTC; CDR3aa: CASRVGGLTYEQYF
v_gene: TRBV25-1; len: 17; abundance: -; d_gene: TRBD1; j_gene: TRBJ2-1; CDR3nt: TGTGCCAGCAGTGACTCCCGGACAGGGAATGCATGGAATGAGCAGTTCTTC; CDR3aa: CASSDSRTGNAWNEQFF
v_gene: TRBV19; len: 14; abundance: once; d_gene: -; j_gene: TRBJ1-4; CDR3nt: TGTGCCAGTAGTCCCAGGCCAAATAATGAAAAACTGTTTTTT; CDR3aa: CASSPRPNNEKLFF
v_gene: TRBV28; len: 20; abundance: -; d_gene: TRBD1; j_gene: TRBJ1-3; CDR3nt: TGTGCCAGCAGTTTATTTGTCGGGACAGGGTTCCCTAGCTCTGGAAACACCATATATTTT; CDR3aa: CASSLFVGTGFPSSGNTIYF
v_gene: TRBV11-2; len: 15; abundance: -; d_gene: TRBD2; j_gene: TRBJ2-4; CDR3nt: TGTGCCAGCAGCAATATCCGACTAGCCGTAAACATTCAGTACTTC; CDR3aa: CASSNIRLAVNIQYF
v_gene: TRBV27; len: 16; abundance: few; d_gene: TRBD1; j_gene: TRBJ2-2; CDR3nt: TGTGCCAGCAGTTTCCGGGACAGGGTGAACACCGGGGAGCTGTTTTTT; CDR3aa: CASSFRDRVNTGELFF
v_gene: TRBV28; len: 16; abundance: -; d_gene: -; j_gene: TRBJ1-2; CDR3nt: TGTGCCAGCAGTCCCCCCGGAGATCCAGTATCCTATGGCTACACCTTC; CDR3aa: CASSPPGDPVSYGYTF
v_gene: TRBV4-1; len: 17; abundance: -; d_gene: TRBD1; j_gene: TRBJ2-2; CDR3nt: TGCGCCAGCAGGCTCGGACAGGCGGGTTCTGTGTCCGGGGAGCTGTTTTTT; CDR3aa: CASRLGQAGSVSGELFF
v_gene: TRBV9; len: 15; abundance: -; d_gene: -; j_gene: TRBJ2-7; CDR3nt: TGTGCCAGCAGCGTTCGGGCAGGGGACTCCTACGAGCAGTACTTC; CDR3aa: CASSVRAGDSYEQYF
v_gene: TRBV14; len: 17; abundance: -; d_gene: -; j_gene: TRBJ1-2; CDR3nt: TGTGCCAGCAGCCAAGTAAAGAAGGAGTCTCCCAACTATGGCTACACCTTC; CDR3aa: CASSQVKKESPNYGYTF
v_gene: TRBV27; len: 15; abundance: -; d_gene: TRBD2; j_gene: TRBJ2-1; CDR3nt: TGTGCCAGCAGTCCCGGGACTAGCGGGAGCAATGAGCAGTTCTTC; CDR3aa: CASSPGTSGSNEQFF